This T cell receptor beta chain was retrieved from a study of blood T cell repertoires in COVID-19. Across the whole study: The samples span acute and convalescent COVID-19 from the United States, Italy and Spain. In each case, the material was cDNA or gDNA derived from T cells, B-cell-depleted T cells, or PBMCs.

The cohort comprised adults aged about 18 to 100 years residing in 20 to 30 US areas. Germline lookup yields CDR1 LNHNV and CDR2 YYDKDF (reference sequence). This CDR3 comprises 14 residues. Trimming left V 1 base short and J 8 bases short, with 12 bases between. In the original workflow: Estimation of nucleated cell counts relied on the amplification of reference gene primers. Sequencing used immunoSEQ multiplex PCR; TCRdb keeps in-frame clones, though not all of them. The V and J calls and clone size are taken from that table; D and trimming were inferred from the DNA. The sample has more than 150,000 clones, over 80% seen once.

The V gene is TRBV15, the J gene TRBJ1-5, with D uncertain. Sequencing input: PBMCs or T cells enriched from blood (not recorded which). The sequence was obtained from a woman between 55 and 75 years old who had recovered from COVID-19. The DNA of the CDR3 is TGTGCCACCAGCAGAGCCATTTCCGGGGAGCCCCAGCATTTT. This translates into CATSRAISGEPQHF.